This T cell receptor beta chain was recovered during a study of identifying expanded T cells in peripheral blood. General study findings and limits: Across healthy donors, higher total template counts meant significantly greater roughly 2-week count variance.

Profiling relied on immunoSEQ multiplex PCR, and the TCRdb table lists in-frame clones only, not all of them. The sample shows 80,000 to 95,000 clones, approximately 89% of them seen only once. Germline lookup yields CDR1 MDHEN and CDR2 SYDVKM. CDR3 length: 13 amino acids. Trimming left V 3 bases short and J 6 bases short, with 8 bases between. As for this clone: The antigen is undetermined.

Collection occurred without any documented infections or immune events in donors. V gene TRBV28 combines with J gene TRBJ2-2; D call uncertain. What was sequenced was blood. This sequence was found in a person aged 18 to 70 in good health. For the CDR3, the DNA is TGTGCCAGCAGTTTCCAATCCCCCGGGGAGCTGTTTTTT. It translates to CASSFQSPGELFF.